Sequencing of this T cell receptor (beta chain) was carried out in a study of blood T cell repertoires in COVID-19 (dated by TCRdb to the early 2020s). As for the study more broadly: The collaborator samples originated in the United States, Italy and Spain and spanned the acute and convalescent phases of COVID-19. The prospective study material was composed of cDNA or gDNA derived from T cells, B-cell-depleted T cells, or PBMCs. Subjects who had been exposed to COVID-19, were actively infected with it, or had recovered from it provided the deeply sampled blood TCRbeta repertoires that made up the dataset. A freely available public database, intended as a resource for researchers studying the immune response to SARS-CoV-2, is where the repertoires were released. The samples were drawn from two sources: the first 160 participants of the ongoing ImmuneRACE study, and over 950 subjects contributed by 6 global collaborators. A de-identified subject ID, COVID-19 status, age in years and sex were almost always included in the sample metadata. Where available, HLA class I and class II types were taken from metadata supplied by the sample provider and were not determined by assay-based typing. What the authors observed across the whole study: Clinical and demographic metadata were provided uncurated, with the amount varying by source and participant.

For this chain, trimming is 3 bases at the V end and 2 bases at the J end, and the number of junction bases without a gene match is 2. The germline V gene sets CDR1 to SGHTA and CDR2 to FQGNSA. Including the terminal cysteine and phenylalanine, the CDR3 comprises 14 residues. Just CDR3 DNA is preserved here, 42 bases in frame from base 1. With regard to this clone: It has no known antigen specificity. No clone much larger than this one lies a single base away; base qualities are absent.

Whole blood was collected in K2EDTA tubes by collaborating institutions according to the institutions' own protocols. For TCRbeta analysis, collaborator samples were shipped as frozen whole blood, as isolated PBMCs, or as DNA extracted from either sample type. TCRbeta CDR3 regions were amplified from genomic DNA using the immunoSEQ Assay, a bias-controlled multiplex PCR. In the original analysis: Within the assay, amplification of reference gene primers was used to estimate how many nucleated cells each sample contained. To quantify the absolute abundance of each unique TCRbeta CDR3 rearrangement, sequence reads were collapsed and filtered. For each sample, productive Simpson clonality was calculated by taking the square root of Simpson's diversity index across productive rearrangements. Here the immuneACCESS table is served through TCRdb, limited to in-frame sequences with V and J called. Missing clones are a known gap in these copies; in checked studies unresolved V genes cover under half, and the rest lacks a known reason. V and J calls plus clone size are reproduced from that table; the DNA served to infer D and trimming. This sample is represented by about 160,000 clones; 70% to 90% of them were singletons. Approximately 1% of the sample rests with the top ten.

The sample taken for sequencing was peripheral blood. The sequence came from a man aged 35-49 years with acute or convalescent COVID-19. The sequence joins TRBV7-2 to TRBJ2-3; 7 central bases correspond to TRBD1. Here the CDR3 is given as CASSFGTDTDTQYF. The bases read TGTGCCAGCAGCTTCGGGACAGACACAGATACGCAGTATTTT.